This is a list of T cell receptor beta chains from one sample in a study of siplizumab effects on memory and regulatory T cells. This table comes from immunoSEQ multiplex PCR, and its TCRdb copy is limited to in-frame clones, with some not included. The sample consists of approximately 100,000 clones, around 90% of them appearing once. Sequenced input: non-Treg CD4+ T cells sorted from blood. The receptors come from a human donor in good health. CDR3s include the opening cysteine and the closing phenylalanine or tryptophan. The D gene is left open where the match is weak. Only part of the rows carry a size: once, few, many, or a class if the clone is expanded.

j_gene: TRBJ2-2; d_gene: TRBD2; abundance: NA; v_gene: TRBV10-3; CDR3aa: CAIRLAELNTGELFF; CDR3nt: TGTGCCATCAGACTAGCGGAGTTGAACACCGGGGAGCTGTTTTTT
j_gene: TRBJ2-5; d_gene: TRBD1; abundance: NA; v_gene: TRBV2; CDR3aa: CASRAGQGYQETQYF; CDR3nt: TGTGCCAGCAGGGCGGGACAGGGGTACCAAGAGACCCAGTACTTC
j_gene: TRBJ2-5; d_gene: TRBD1; abundance: NA; v_gene: TRBV7-2; CDR3aa: CASSPLRTGRETQYF; CDR3nt: TGTGCCAGCAGCCCACTCAGGACAGGGCGGGAGACCCAGTACTTC
j_gene: TRBJ2-5; d_gene: NA; abundance: NA; v_gene: TRBV7-9; CDR3aa: CASSWSPPGQRRETQYF; CDR3nt: TGTGCCAGCAGCTGGAGTCCCCCGGGACAACGGAGAGAGACCCAGTACTTC
j_gene: TRBJ2-7; d_gene: TRBD2; abundance: NA; v_gene: TRBV2; CDR3aa: CASRGGSYEQYF; CDR3nt: TGTGCCAGCAGGGGAGGGAGCTACGAGCAGTACTTC
j_gene: TRBJ1-2; d_gene: TRBD1; abundance: NA; v_gene: TRBV18; CDR3aa: CASSPGQVGGYTF; CDR3nt: TGTGCCAGCTCACCTGGACAGGTGGGAGGCTACACCTTC
j_gene: TRBJ1-5; d_gene: NA; abundance: NA; v_gene: TRBV15; CDR3aa: CATSRDLNQPQHF; CDR3nt: TGTGCCACCAGCAGAGATTTGAATCAGCCCCAGCATTTT
j_gene: TRBJ1-5; d_gene: NA; abundance: NA; v_gene: TRBV5-5; CDR3aa: CASSRLGDGQPQHF; CDR3nt: TGTGCCAGCAGCAGACTGGGCGACGGACAGCCCCAGCATTTT
j_gene: TRBJ2-6; d_gene: NA; abundance: NA; v_gene: TRBV21-1; CDR3aa: CASSSKSQGRLSGANVLTF; CDR3nt: TGTGCCAGCAGCTCGAAGTCCCAGGGGCGGTTATCTGGGGCCAACGTCCTGACTTTC
j_gene: TRBJ1-1; d_gene: NA; abundance: NA; v_gene: TRBV27; CDR3aa: CASRGPAGNTEAFF; CDR3nt: TGTGCCAGCAGGGGACCGGCCGGGAACACTGAAGCTTTCTTT
j_gene: TRBJ2-1; d_gene: TRBD2; abundance: NA; v_gene: TRBV6-7; CDR3aa: CASSLTSGRPSSYNEQFF; CDR3nt: TGTGCCAGCAGCCTAACTAGCGGGAGGCCGAGCTCCTACAATGAGCAGTTCTTC
j_gene: TRBJ2-1; d_gene: TRBD2; abundance: once; v_gene: TRBV5-4; CDR3aa: CASSPLTSGPLNEQFF; CDR3nt: TGTGCCAGCAGTCCCCTGACTAGCGGGCCCTTGAATGAGCAGTTCTTC
j_gene: TRBJ2-5; d_gene: NA; abundance: NA; v_gene: TRBV7-9; CDR3aa: CASSLNGLQETQYF; CDR3nt: TGTGCCAGCAGCTTAAACGGCCTCCAAGAGACCCAGTACTTC
j_gene: TRBJ2-7; d_gene: TRBD1; abundance: NA; v_gene: TRBV28; CDR3aa: CASSFNAGTGGYEQYF; CDR3nt: TGTGCCAGCAGTTTTAACGCCGGGACAGGGGGCTACGAGCAGTACTTC
j_gene: TRBJ2-5; d_gene: NA; abundance: NA; v_gene: TRBV4-3; CDR3aa: CASSQDGRGEETQYF; CDR3nt: TGCGCCAGCAGCCAAGACGGTAGGGGCGAAGAGACCCAGTACTTC
j_gene: TRBJ2-1; d_gene: TRBD2; abundance: NA; v_gene: TRBV19; CDR3aa: CASSNWGLAEVNEQFF; CDR3nt: TGTGCCAGTAGTAACTGGGGACTAGCGGAGGTCAATGAGCAGTTCTTC
j_gene: TRBJ1-3; d_gene: NA; abundance: NA; v_gene: TRBV30; CDR3aa: CAWNAWDSGNTIYF; CDR3nt: TGTGCCTGGAATGCTTGGGACTCTGGAAACACCATATATTTT
j_gene: TRBJ1-3; d_gene: TRBD1; abundance: NA; v_gene: TRBV10-2; CDR3aa: CASSGDSSGNTIYF; CDR3nt: TGCGCCAGCAGTGGGGACAGCTCTGGAAACACCATATATTTT
j_gene: TRBJ2-2; d_gene: NA; abundance: once; v_gene: TRBV7-3; CDR3aa: CASSVGTNTGELFF; CDR3nt: TGTGCCAGCTCCGTCGGGACGAACACCGGGGAGCTGTTTTTT
j_gene: TRBJ2-5; d_gene: NA; abundance: NA; v_gene: TRBV6-1; CDR3aa: CATRALARQETQYF; CDR3nt: TGTGCCACCCGGGCGTTAGCCCGACAAGAGACCCAGTACTTC
j_gene: TRBJ1-1; d_gene: NA; abundance: once; v_gene: TRBV14; CDR3aa: CASSGFRAEAFF; CDR3nt: TGTGCCAGCAGCGGTTTCAGGGCTGAAGCTTTCTTT
j_gene: TRBJ2-4; d_gene: NA; abundance: NA; v_gene: TRBV19; CDR3aa: CASSRSVHQAKNIQYF; CDR3nt: TGTGCCAGTAGCCGATCGGTCCATCAGGCCAAAAACATTCAGTACTTC
j_gene: TRBJ2-5; d_gene: TRBD1; abundance: NA; v_gene: TRBV7-9; CDR3aa: CASSLDRGRQETQYF; CDR3nt: TGTGCCAGCAGCCTGGACAGGGGCCGTCAAGAGACCCAGTACTTC
j_gene: TRBJ1-1; d_gene: NA; abundance: once; v_gene: TRBV5-6; CDR3aa: CASNPRKVRGTEAFF; CDR3nt: TGTGCCAGCAACCCTCGGAAGGTCAGGGGTACTGAAGCTTTCTTT
j_gene: TRBJ2-1; d_gene: NA; abundance: NA; v_gene: TRBV6-5; CDR3aa: CASKTGRDEQFF; CDR3nt: TGTGCCAGCAAAACGGGTAGAGATGAGCAGTTCTTC
j_gene: TRBJ2-1; d_gene: TRBD2; abundance: NA; v_gene: TRBV7-3; CDR3aa: CASSSYSGSTYNEQFF; CDR3nt: TGTGCCAGCAGCTCGTATAGCGGGAGCACCTACAATGAGCAGTTCTTC
j_gene: TRBJ1-4; d_gene: NA; abundance: NA; v_gene: TRBV5-6; CDR3aa: CASSLAGSGEKLFF; CDR3nt: TGTGCCAGCAGCTTGGCAGGGAGTGGCGAAAAACTGTTTTTT
j_gene: TRBJ2-1; d_gene: NA; abundance: NA; v_gene: TRBV28; CDR3aa: CASSLTSGNEQFF; CDR3nt: TGTGCCAGCAGTTTAACGTCGGGGAATGAGCAGTTCTTC
j_gene: TRBJ1-4; d_gene: NA; abundance: NA; v_gene: TRBV2; CDR3aa: CASSFWETNEKLFF; CDR3nt: TGTGCCAGCAGTTTTTGGGAGACTAATGAAAAACTGTTTTTT
j_gene: TRBJ2-7; d_gene: TRBD2; abundance: NA; v_gene: TRBV2; CDR3aa: CASRGLAGYYEQYF; CDR3nt: TGTGCCAGCAGGGGACTAGCGGGATACTACGAGCAGTACTTC
j_gene: TRBJ2-2; d_gene: NA; abundance: few; v_gene: TRBV5-6; CDR3aa: CASSLVSGYTGELFF; CDR3nt: TGTGCCAGCAGCTTGGTAAGCGGATACACCGGGGAGCTGTTTTTT
j_gene: TRBJ2-7; d_gene: NA; abundance: NA; v_gene: TRBV7-3; CDR3aa: CASSRGGGMGYEQYF; CDR3nt: TGTGCCAGCAGCCGAGGGGGCGGGATGGGCTACGAGCAGTACTTC
j_gene: TRBJ1-1; d_gene: NA; abundance: NA; v_gene: TRBV7-2; CDR3aa: CASRIPGSNTEAFF; CDR3nt: TGTGCCAGCAGAATACCGGGGTCGAACACTGAAGCTTTCTTT
j_gene: TRBJ1-5; d_gene: NA; abundance: NA; v_gene: TRBV6-1; CDR3aa: CASSEAAGGNQPQHF; CDR3nt: TGTGCCAGCAGTGAAGCGGCTGGGGGCAATCAGCCCCAGCATTTT
j_gene: TRBJ1-2; d_gene: TRBD1; abundance: NA; v_gene: TRBV10-3; CDR3aa: CAISGRQGDGYTF; CDR3nt: TGTGCCATCAGTGGTCGCCAGGGGGATGGCTACACCTTC
j_gene: TRBJ2-1; d_gene: TRBD2; abundance: few; v_gene: TRBV12-5; CDR3aa: CASNGGEAYNEQFF; CDR3nt: TGTGCTAGTAACGGGGGGGAAGCCTACAATGAGCAGTTCTTC
j_gene: TRBJ2-5; d_gene: TRBD1; abundance: NA; v_gene: TRBV2; CDR3aa: CASSVLTGHQETQYF; CDR3nt: TGTGCCAGCAGTGTTTTGACAGGGCATCAAGAGACCCAGTACTTC
j_gene: TRBJ2-1; d_gene: NA; abundance: NA; v_gene: TRBV6-1; CDR3aa: CASSEGGNEQFF; CDR3nt: TGTGCCAGCAGTGAAGGTGGGAATGAGCAGTTCTTC
j_gene: TRBJ2-2; d_gene: NA; abundance: NA; v_gene: TRBV6-5; CDR3aa: CASSYSEVTASGELFF; CDR3nt: TGTGCCAGCAGTTACTCCGAGGTGACAGCCTCCGGGGAGCTGTTTTTT
j_gene: TRBJ2-7; d_gene: TRBD2; abundance: NA; v_gene: TRBV9; CDR3aa: CASSASSGESYEQYF; CDR3nt: TGTGCCAGCAGCGCATCTAGCGGGGAATCCTACGAGCAGTACTTC
j_gene: TRBJ2-7; d_gene: NA; abundance: NA; v_gene: TRBV28; CDR3aa: CASSLIYEQYF; CDR3nt: TGTGCCAGCAGTTTGATATACGAGCAGTACTTC
j_gene: TRBJ2-2; d_gene: TRBD2; abundance: NA; v_gene: TRBV4-2; CDR3aa: CASSQGGRGTGELFF; CDR3nt: TGTGCCAGCAGCCAAGGCGGGAGAGGAACCGGGGAGCTGTTTTTT
j_gene: TRBJ2-1; d_gene: NA; abundance: NA; v_gene: TRBV10-3; CDR3aa: CAISDRGYNEQFF; CDR3nt: TGTGCCATCAGTGATCGAGGGTACAATGAGCAGTTCTTC
j_gene: TRBJ1-3; d_gene: TRBD1; abundance: NA; v_gene: TRBV7-8; CDR3aa: CASGQGAGNTIYF; CDR3nt: TGTGCCAGCGGACAGGGGGCTGGAAACACCATATATTTT
j_gene: TRBJ2-7; d_gene: NA; abundance: NA; v_gene: TRBV20-1; CDR3aa: CSARDVVEQYF; CDR3nt: TGCAGTGCTAGAGATGTGGTCGAGCAGTACTTC
j_gene: TRBJ2-7; d_gene: TRBD2; abundance: NA; v_gene: TRBV10-3; CDR3aa: CAISESIAGVGEQYF; CDR3nt: TGTGCCATCAGTGAGTCGATAGCGGGAGTGGGCGAGCAGTACTTC
j_gene: TRBJ2-1; d_gene: TRBD2; abundance: NA; v_gene: TRBV5-1; CDR3aa: CASSLTSGSLNEQFF; CDR3nt: TGCGCCAGCAGTTTGACTAGCGGGAGTTTGAATGAGCAGTTCTTC
j_gene: TRBJ2-5; d_gene: NA; abundance: once; v_gene: TRBV11-2; CDR3aa: CASSKSSGFGPETQYF; CDR3nt: TGTGCCAGCAGCAAATCCAGCGGGTTTGGGCCAGAGACCCAGTACTTC
j_gene: TRBJ2-3; d_gene: TRBD2; abundance: few; v_gene: TRBV4-1; CDR3aa: CASSQDRGRAGTDTQYF; CDR3nt: TGCGCCAGCAGCCAAGATCGTGGGAGGGCCGGCACAGATACGCAGTATTTT
j_gene: TRBJ2-2; d_gene: TRBD2; abundance: NA; v_gene: TRBV10-3; CDR3aa: CAISGLSGKGQTGELFF; CDR3nt: TGTGCCATCAGTGGGCTTAGCGGGAAGGGCCAAACCGGGGAGCTGTTTTTT
j_gene: TRBJ2-1; d_gene: TRBD1; abundance: NA; v_gene: TRBV11-1; CDR3aa: CASSPRPGTENSYNEQFF; CDR3nt: TGTGCCAGCAGCCCACGACCCGGGACAGAGAACTCCTACAATGAGCAGTTCTTC
j_gene: TRBJ2-5; d_gene: TRBD2; abundance: NA; v_gene: TRBV4-1; CDR3aa: CASSQILAGKKETQYF; CDR3nt: TGCGCCAGCAGCCAGATACTAGCGGGAAAAAAAGAGACCCAGTACTTC
j_gene: TRBJ1-4; d_gene: NA; abundance: NA; v_gene: TRBV28; CDR3aa: CASTSNEKLFF; CDR3nt: TGTGCCAGCACTTCTAATGAAAAACTGTTTTTT
j_gene: TRBJ2-3; d_gene: NA; abundance: NA; v_gene: TRBV6-1; CDR3aa: CASSRDGNTDTQYF; CDR3nt: TGTGCCAGCAGCCGGGACGGGAATACAGATACGCAGTATTTT
j_gene: TRBJ2-1; d_gene: TRBD2; abundance: NA; v_gene: TRBV15; CDR3aa: CATSELAGSYNEQFF; CDR3nt: TGTGCCACCAGCGAACTAGCGGGCTCTTACAATGAGCAGTTCTTC
j_gene: TRBJ2-1; d_gene: TRBD2; abundance: NA; v_gene: TRBV6-5; CDR3aa: CASREGYNEQFF; CDR3nt: TGTGCCAGCCGGGAGGGATACAATGAGCAGTTCTTC